This T cell receptor (beta chain) was retrieved from a study of post-analysis software for immune sequencing data. The study, taken as a whole, reports: Batch-matched samples strongly co-clustered by F measure. The normalized Chao1 diversity of multiple sclerosis patients was significantly lower than that of controls.

About this clonotype: Its target is unknown.

Unique-molecular-identifier-tagged TCR beta cDNA libraries were used. T cells numbering about 0.95 to 11 million gave rise to 500,000 to 600,000 cDNA molecules. TCRdb redid the calling of the PCR reads with MiXCR, one entry per CDR3 protein. The sample lists about 460,000 distinct CDR3 sequences, roughly 46% occurring once. This receptor was identified in a girl between 5 and 17 years old with multiple sclerosis. Source material: blood.

The CDR3 here is CASSLETGTRGTGELFF. CDR3 DNA sequence: TGTGCCAGCAGCTTAGAAACAGGGACCAGGGGAACCGGGGAGCTGTTTTTT. The chain recombines TRBV5-5 with TRBJ2-2; TRBD1 might be the D (6 bases). CDR3 length: 17 amino acids. V was shortened by 2 bases and J by 5 bases, with 19 bases between the two germline ends. Germline V CDR1 and CDR2: SGHKS, YYEKEE (reference sequence).